This paragraph covers one T cell receptor (beta chain) sequence. The sample belongs to a study of CDR3 diversity in severe acne. TCRdb independently ran MiXCR on the PCR reads; one entry per CDR3 protein. This table has more than 70,000 distinct CDR3 sequences, roughly 52% appearing once. The CDR3 totals 18 residues. From germline, CDR1 is MNHNS and CDR2 SASEGT. V lost 1 base to trimming and J lost 0 bases; unmatched junction nucleotides: 9. This clonotype was obtained from a male donor in good health, serving as a control. The sequenced sample consisted of blood. The chain employs TRBV6-1 and TRBJ2-5, with TRBD1 matching over 9 bases. The CDR3 reads CASSEVGQGFGYQETQYF. Written as DNA, the CDR3 is TGTGCCAGCAGTGAAGTTGGACAGGGGTTCGGGTACCAAGAGACCCAGTACTTC.